This entry lists 18 T cell receptor beta chains sequenced from one sample in a study of blood T cell repertoires in COVID-19. Sequencing was performed with immunoSEQ multiplex PCR; in TCRdb, only in-frame clones are kept and a portion is missing. This table has approximately 140,000 clones, less than 90% appearing once. Input material: PBMCs or T cells enriched from blood (not recorded which). The receptor source for this set is a woman aged 50 to 60 who had been exposed to COVID-19.

This clone was recorded once. The rearrangement uses TRBV9 and TRBJ2-3, with 8 positions matching TRBD2. After removal of 3 bases from V and 5 bases from J, the junction contained 5 bases not matched to a gene. The CDR3 totals 14 residues. Germline V gives CDR1 SGDLS, CDR2 YYNGEE. CDR3 DNA: TGTGCCAGCAGCGCCCCCGGGGGGGTAGATACGCAGTATTTT. Protein: CASSAPGGVDTQYF.

The chain carries TRBV6-6 and TRBJ2-5, with 11 bases aligning to TRBD2. After removal of 7 bases from V and 5 bases from J, the junction contained 6 bases not matched to a gene. CDR3 length: 14 amino acids. CDR1 is MNHNY, CDR2 SVGAGI, per germline (reference sequence). CDR3 amino acids: CASKTSGSPETQYF. The DNA of the CDR3 is TGTGCCAGCAAAACTAGCGGGAGCCCGGAGACCCAGTACTTC.

The chain recombines TRBV7-2 with TRBJ2-3; perhaps TRBD2 as D (6 bases). CDR3 length: 18 amino acids. V gave up 1 base and J gave up 3 bases, with 20 bases separating them. Germline loops: CDR1 SGHTA, CDR2 FQGNSA. Written as DNA, the CDR3 is TGTGCCAGCAGCTTAGAGCTTCTAGGGCGGGGATTTACAGATACGCAGTATTTT. As protein: CASSLELLGRGFTDTQYF. Using reference TRBV7-2 and TRBJ2-3 for the parts outside the CDR3, the full variable domain is GAGVSQSPSNKVTEKGKDVELRCDPISGHTALYWYRQSLGQGLEFLIYFQGNSAPDKSGLPSDRFSAERTGGSVSTLTIQRTQQEDSAVYLCASSLELLGRGFTDTQYFGPGTRLTVL.

CDR3 region: CASSKGTGVSGNTIYF. CDR3 nucleotides: TGCGCCAGCAGCAAAGGAACAGGGGTCTCTGGAAACACCATATATTTT. The gene calls are TRBV5-1 and TRBJ1-3; 7 bases agree with TRBD1. This CDR3 region has 16 residues. Losses at the gene ends were 4 bases for V and 0 bases for J; bases not matched to a gene: 7. Per the germline V gene, CDR1 is SGHRS and CDR2 is YFSETQ.

CDR3 loop: CASSLVGTGRSYEQYF. Here the CDR3 DNA reads TGTGCCAGCAGCTTAGTGGGCACAGGGCGATCCTACGAGCAGTACTTC. The chain recombines TRBV7-2 with TRBJ2-7, with D maybe TRBD1 (6 bases). There are 16 residues in the CDR3. Trimming removed 1 base from V and 1 base from J, with 14 bases in between. Germline loops: CDR1 SGHTA, CDR2 FQGNSA.

The chain is built from TRBV5-6 and TRBJ2-7; 8 positions agree with TRBD1. V shed 1 base, J shed 5 bases, and the junction held 5 bases outside the gene matches. This CDR3 has 14 amino acids. Germline V CDR1 and CDR2: SGHDT, YYEEEE. Written as DNA, the CDR3 is TGTGCCAGCAGCTTGACGGACAGGGTTAACGAGCAGTACTTC. Translated: CASSLTDRVNEQYF.

The V call is TRBV5-8, the J call TRBJ2-2, with a tentative D call TRBD1 (5 bases). There are 16 residues in the CDR3. Germline V gene lookup returns CDR1 SGHTS and CDR2 YDEGEE. Trimming removed 5 bases from V and 1 base from J, with 15 bases in between. CDR3 nucleotide sequence: TGTGCCAGCAGTCCTGGAGCAGGGTGGAACACCGGGGAGCTGTTTTTT. Its translation is CASSPGAGWNTGELFF.

V and J are TRBV11-2 and TRBJ2-7; 9 bases agree with TRBD1. Germline trimming cut 5 bases from V and 4 bases from J; bases unmatched to any gene: 9. CDR1 SGHAT and CDR2 FQNNGV come from the germline V gene. CDR3 length: 15 amino acids. The CDR3 loop reads CASSTHRGRGYEQYF. The CDR3 coding sequence is TGTGCCAGCAGCACCCACAGGGGGCGCGGTTACGAGCAGTACTTC. The entire variable domain, with the rest obtained from reference TRBV11-2 and TRBJ2-7, is as follows: EAGVAQSPRYKIIEKRQSVAFWCNPISGHATLYWYQQILGQGPKLLIQFQNNGVVDDSQLPKDRFSAERLKGVDSTLKIQPAKLEDSAVYLCASSTHRGRGYEQYFGPGTRLTVT.

This chain uses TRBV7-6 with TRBJ1-2; 10 nucleotides agree with TRBD1. The CDR3 has 16 amino acids. J gave up 6 bases and V 3 bases, and 10 bases lay outside the gene matches. Germline V gives CDR1 SGHVS, CDR2 FNYEAQ. The CDR3 DNA is TGTGCCAGCAGCTTGGAGACAGGGGGCTATCGTAATGGCTACACCTTC. This codes for CASSLETGGYRNGYTF.

The V and J genes are TRBV9 and TRBJ1-4; 8 bases line up with TRBD1. The CDR3 is 15 residues long. J was trimmed by 8 bases and V by 1 base; bases with no gene match: 7. Germline values: CDR1 SGDLS, CDR2 YYNGEE. CDR3 nucleotide sequence: TGTGCCAGCAGCGTAAGGACAGGGACTTCAGAAAAACTGTTTTTT. It is translated as CASSVRTGTSEKLFF.

This chain links TRBV19 with TRBJ2-1; D possibly corresponds to TRBD2 (5 bases). Trimming stripped 1 base from V and 1 base from J, with 14 bases between. This CDR3 contains 17 residues. CDR1 is LNHDA and CDR2 is SQIVND in the germline V gene (reference sequence). CDR3 in amino acids: CASSIAGGYPSYNEQFF. CDR3 DNA: TGTGCCAGTAGTATAGCTGGAGGCTACCCATCCTACAATGAGCAGTTCTTC.

This clone was counted a single time. V and J are TRBV29-1 and TRBJ2-1; D call uncertain. Trimming left V 4 bases short and J 3 bases short, with 10 bases between. CDR3 length: 13 residues. Germline lookup yields CDR1 SQVTM and CDR2 ANQGSEA. In DNA, the CDR3 is TGCAGCGTTGGACTCGTGAGCTACAATGAGCAGTTCTTC. This sequence encodes CSVGLVSYNEQFF.

This clone appeared a single time. The chain is built from TRBV19 and TRBJ2-7; TRBD2 agrees at 8 bases. Per germline, CDR1 LNHDA and CDR2 SQIVND (reference sequence). The CDR3 has 14 amino acids. The V gene end was trimmed by 4 bases and the J gene end by 0 bases; junction bases not matched to a gene: 2. The CDR3 DNA is TGTGCCAGTAGTAAAGCGGGGGCCTCCTACGAGCAGTACTTC. Its protein is CASSKAGASYEQYF.

The rearrangement uses TRBV5-7 and TRBJ1-5; a possible D gene is TRBD1 (5 bases). TRBV5-7 is noted as an ORF with a role that remains uncertain. The CDR3 is 16 amino acids. Trimming cost V 3 bases and J 0 bases, with 13 bases left between them. This CDR3 reads CASSSPHRYSNQPQHF. For the CDR3, the DNA is TGTGCCAGCAGCTCCCCTCACAGGTATAGCAATCAGCCCCAGCATTTT.

This sequence joins TRBV7-2 and TRBJ2-3; D perhaps matches TRBD1 (6 bases). Looked up from germline, CDR1 is SGHTA and CDR2 is FQGNSA. The CDR3 contains 14 residues. Trimming took 5 bases from V and 6 from J, leaving 15 bases between them. This chain's CDR3 is CASSLVTGGDTQYF. In DNA, the CDR3 is TGTGCCAGCAGCCTCGTGACAGGCGGGGATACGCAGTATTTT.

The rearrangement joins TRBV12-3 or TRBV12-4 to TRBJ2-5; D possibly corresponds to TRBD2 (5 bases). The CDR3 loop spans 13 amino acids. Trimming took 2 bases from V and 8 from J, leaving 12 bases between them. The CDR3 protein is CASSLRGPGTQYF. The CDR3, as DNA: TGTGCCAGCAGTTTAAGAGGGCCCGGCACCCAGTACTTC.

This clone was detected once. The rearrangement uses TRBV19 and TRBJ1-2, with a weak D call TRBD1 (5 bases). Germline assignment: CDR1 LNHDA and CDR2 SQIVND (reference sequence). The CDR3 covers 14 residues. Deletions cut 2 bases from V and 3 bases from J, with 10 bases between. The CDR3 region is CASSIQGLDYGYTF. The CDR3 coding sequence is TGTGCCAGTAGTATACAGGGTTTAGACTATGGCTACACCTTC.

The V and J genes are TRBV21-1 and TRBJ1-5. TRBV21-1 is a known pseudogene. The CDR3 totals 12 residues. This CDR3 reads CASSKDREPQHF. CDR3 nucleotide sequence: TGTGCCAGCAGCAAAGATCGGGAGCCCCAGCATTTT.